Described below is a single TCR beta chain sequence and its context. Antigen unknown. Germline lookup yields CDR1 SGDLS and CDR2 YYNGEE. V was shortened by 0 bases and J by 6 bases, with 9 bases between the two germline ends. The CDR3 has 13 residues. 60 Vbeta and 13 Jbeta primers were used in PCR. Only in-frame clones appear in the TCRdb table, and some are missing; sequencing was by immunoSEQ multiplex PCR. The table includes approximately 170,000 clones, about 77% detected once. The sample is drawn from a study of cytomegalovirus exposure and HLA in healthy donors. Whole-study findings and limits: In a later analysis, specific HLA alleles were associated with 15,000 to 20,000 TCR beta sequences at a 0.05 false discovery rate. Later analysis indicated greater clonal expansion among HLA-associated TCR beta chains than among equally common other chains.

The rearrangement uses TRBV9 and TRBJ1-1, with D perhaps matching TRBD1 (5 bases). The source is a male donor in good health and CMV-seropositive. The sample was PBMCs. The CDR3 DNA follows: TGTGCCAGCAGCGTAGCTACGGGGGCTGAAGCTTTCTTT. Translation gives CASSVATGAEAFF.